The present entry profiles one T cell receptor (beta chain) with its context. The sample originates from a study of T cell changes during pregnancy in multiple sclerosis. Method: immunoSEQ multiplex PCR; TCRdb's copy keeps in-frame clones and lacks some. The sample has fewer than 85,000 clones, 90% to 95% seen once; the top ten hold over 0.95%. The sequencing used peripheral blood, collected in the second trimester of pregnancy. The source of this sequence is a female donor with multiple sclerosis, enrolled in a pregnancy study.

CDR3 protein: CASSILDNNYGYTF. The CDR3 coding sequence is TGTGCCAGTAGTATATTGGACAATAACTATGGCTACACCTTC. The V and J genes are TRBV19 and TRBJ1-2; D possibly corresponds to TRBD1 (5 bases). This CDR3 has 14 amino acids. Trimming stripped 2 bases from V and 1 base from J, with 8 bases between. CDR1 is LNHDA, CDR2 SQIVND, per germline (reference sequence). The full variable domain, in which reference TRBV19 and TRBJ1-2 provide the parts outside the CDR3, is DGGITQSPKYLFRKEGQNVTLSCEQNLNHDAMYWYRQDPGQGLRLIYYSQIVNDFQKGDIAEGYSVSREKKESFPLTVTSAQKNPTAFYLCASSILDNNYGYTFGSGTRLTVV.